One T cell receptor beta chain is described in this entry. Its specificity is unknown. Trimming pared 5 bases from V and 1 base from J, leaving 5 bases between. CDR1 is DFQATT and CDR2 is SNEGSKA in the germline V gene (reference sequence). The CDR3 totals 11 residues. The data were obtained in a study of vaccination and CD4 T cells after COVID-19. About the research overall: Convalescent study patients returned SARS-CoV-2 positive nasal swab PCR results, with fewer than 10 mild cases and one severe. Stimulation of the cells used overlapping spike peptide pools from SARS-CoV-2 and from the common cold coronaviruses HCoV-NL63, HCoV-OC43 and HCoV-229E.

An Oncomine TCR Beta short-read assay was used to sequence the DNA from cultured CD4+ T cells. TCRdb redid the calling of the PCR reads with MiXCR, one entry per CDR3 protein. This sample has 7,500 or so distinct CDR3 sequences, with more than 50% found just once. The treatment: approximately 9-day PBMC culture with coronavirus spike peptide pools or control peptides (ViraFEST assay). Antigen-specific T cell expansion with peptide pools preceded TCR sequencing in the ViraFEST approach. There were positive PCR dates ranging from March to December 2020, all predating US Alpha, Beta and Delta variants.

This TCR was recovered from a human donor with COVID-19. This specimen was cultured CD4+ T cells from blood, taken after SARS-CoV-2 vaccination. The chain is built from TRBV20-1 and TRBJ1-1; D unresolved. In DNA form, the CDR3 reads TGCAGTGCTGAGACGAACACTGAAGCTTTCTTT. It specifies CSAETNTEAFF.